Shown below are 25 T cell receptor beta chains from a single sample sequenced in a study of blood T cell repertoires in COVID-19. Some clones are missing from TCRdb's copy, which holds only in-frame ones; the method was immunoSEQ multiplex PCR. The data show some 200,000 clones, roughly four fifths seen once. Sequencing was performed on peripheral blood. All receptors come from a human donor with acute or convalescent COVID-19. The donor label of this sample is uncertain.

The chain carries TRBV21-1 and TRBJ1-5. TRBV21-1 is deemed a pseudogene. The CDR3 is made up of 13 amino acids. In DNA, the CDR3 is TGTGCCAGCAGCAAGTCGAGCAATCAGCCCCAGCATTTT. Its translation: CASSKSSNQPQHF.

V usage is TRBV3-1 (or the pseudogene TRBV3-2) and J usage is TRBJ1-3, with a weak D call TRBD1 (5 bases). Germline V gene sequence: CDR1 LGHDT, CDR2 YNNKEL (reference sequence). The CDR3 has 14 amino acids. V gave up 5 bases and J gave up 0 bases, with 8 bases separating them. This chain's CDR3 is CASSMTDSGNTIYF. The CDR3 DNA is TGTGCCAGCAGCATGACAGACTCTGGAAACACCATATATTTT.

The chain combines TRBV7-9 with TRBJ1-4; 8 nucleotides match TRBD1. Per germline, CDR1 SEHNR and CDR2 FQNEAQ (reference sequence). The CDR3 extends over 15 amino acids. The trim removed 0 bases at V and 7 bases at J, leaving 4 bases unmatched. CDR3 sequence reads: CASSLAVQGGEKLFF. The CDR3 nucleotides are TGTGCCAGCAGCTTAGCGGTACAGGGGGGTGAAAAACTGTTTTTT.

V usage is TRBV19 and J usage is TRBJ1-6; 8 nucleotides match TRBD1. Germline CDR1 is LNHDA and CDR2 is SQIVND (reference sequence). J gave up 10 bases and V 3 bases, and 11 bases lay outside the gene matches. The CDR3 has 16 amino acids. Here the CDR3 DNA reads TGTGCCAGTAGTATTGCCCTCGACAGGGGATTCTCACCCCTCCACTTT. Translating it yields CASSIALDRGFSPLHF.

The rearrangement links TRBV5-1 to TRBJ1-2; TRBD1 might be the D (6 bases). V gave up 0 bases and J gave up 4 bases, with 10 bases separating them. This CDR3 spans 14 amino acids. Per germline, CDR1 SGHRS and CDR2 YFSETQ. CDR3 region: CASSLDGGLYGYTF. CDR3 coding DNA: TGCGCCAGCAGCTTGGACGGGGGGCTCTATGGCTACACCTTC.

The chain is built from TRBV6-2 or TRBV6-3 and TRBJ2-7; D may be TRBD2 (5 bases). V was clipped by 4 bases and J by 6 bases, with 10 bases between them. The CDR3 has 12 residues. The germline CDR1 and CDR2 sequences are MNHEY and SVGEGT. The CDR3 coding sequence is TGTGCCAGCAGTTTTTCTAGCTTCGAGCAGTACTTC. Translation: CASSFSSFEQYF.

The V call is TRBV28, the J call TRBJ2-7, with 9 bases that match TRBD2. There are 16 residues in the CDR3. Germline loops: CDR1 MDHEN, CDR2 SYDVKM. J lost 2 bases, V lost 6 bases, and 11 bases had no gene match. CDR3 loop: CASSPVGGRAPYEQYF. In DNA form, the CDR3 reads TGTGCCAGCAGCCCAGTTGGCGGGAGGGCCCCCTACGAGCAGTACTTC.

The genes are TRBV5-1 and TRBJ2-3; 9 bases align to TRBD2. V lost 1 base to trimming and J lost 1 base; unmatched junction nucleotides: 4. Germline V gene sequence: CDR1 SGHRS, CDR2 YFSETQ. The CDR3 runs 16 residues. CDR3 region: CASSLSRTSGTDTQYF. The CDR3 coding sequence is TGCGCCAGCAGCTTGAGCCGGACTAGCGGCACAGATACGCAGTATTTT. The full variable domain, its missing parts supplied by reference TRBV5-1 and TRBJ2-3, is KAGVTQTPRYLIKTRGQQVTLSCSPISGHRSVSWYQQTPGQGLQFLFEYFSETQRNKGNFPGRFSGRQFSNSRSEMNVSTLELGDSALYLCASSLSRTSGTDTQYFGPGTRLTVL.

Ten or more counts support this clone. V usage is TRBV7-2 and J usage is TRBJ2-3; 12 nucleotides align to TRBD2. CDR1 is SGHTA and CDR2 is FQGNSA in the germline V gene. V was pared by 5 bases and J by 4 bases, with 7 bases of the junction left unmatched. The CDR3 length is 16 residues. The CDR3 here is CASSLQTSGRPDTQYF. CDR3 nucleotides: TGTGCCAGCAGCCTCCAGACTAGCGGGAGACCAGATACGCAGTATTTT.

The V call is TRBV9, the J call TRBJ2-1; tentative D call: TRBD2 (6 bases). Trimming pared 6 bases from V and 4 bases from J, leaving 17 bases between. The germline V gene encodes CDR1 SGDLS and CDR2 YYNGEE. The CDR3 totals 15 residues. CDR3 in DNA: TGTGCCAGCACCCAAGGAGGGGTAGCGTACAATGAGCAGTTCTTC. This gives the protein CASTQGGVAYNEQFF.

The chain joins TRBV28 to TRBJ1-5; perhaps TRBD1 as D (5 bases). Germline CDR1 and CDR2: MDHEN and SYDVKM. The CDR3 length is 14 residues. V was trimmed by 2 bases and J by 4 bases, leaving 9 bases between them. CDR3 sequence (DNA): TGTGCCAGCAGTTTAGTGGGGGGGAATCAGCCCCAGCATTTT. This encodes CASSLVGGNQPQHF.

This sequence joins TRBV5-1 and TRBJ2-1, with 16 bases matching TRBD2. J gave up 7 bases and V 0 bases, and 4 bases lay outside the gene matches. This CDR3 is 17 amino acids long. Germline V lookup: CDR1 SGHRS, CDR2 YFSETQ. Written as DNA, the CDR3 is TGCGCCAGCAGCTTGGCGGGGACTAGCGGGAGGGCTAATGAGCAGTTCTTC. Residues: CASSLAGTSGRANEQFF.

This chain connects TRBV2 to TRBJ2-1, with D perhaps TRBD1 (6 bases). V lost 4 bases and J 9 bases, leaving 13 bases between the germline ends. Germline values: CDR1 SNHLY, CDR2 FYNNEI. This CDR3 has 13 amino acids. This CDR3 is CASSVAGAREQFF. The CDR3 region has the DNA TGTGCCAGCAGTGTTGCAGGGGCGCGTGAGCAGTTCTTC.

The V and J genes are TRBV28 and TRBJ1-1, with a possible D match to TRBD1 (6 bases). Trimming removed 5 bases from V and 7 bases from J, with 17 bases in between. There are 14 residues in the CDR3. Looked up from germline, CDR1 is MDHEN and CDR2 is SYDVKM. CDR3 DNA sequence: TGTGCCAGCAGTATAGGGACAAAGTGGGATGAAGCTTTCTTT. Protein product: CASSIGTKWDEAFF.

The CDR3 DNA reads TGCGCCAGCAGCTTTAGCGGGAGAGCGCGCACAGATACGCAGTATTTT. This sequence encodes CASSFSGRARTDTQYF. J is TRBJ2-3 and V is TRBV5-1; 9 bases map to TRBD2. The CDR3 consists of 16 residues. Trimming cost V 2 bases and J 1 base; bases outside gene matches: 5. Germline CDR1 reads SGHRS; CDR2 reads YFSETQ.

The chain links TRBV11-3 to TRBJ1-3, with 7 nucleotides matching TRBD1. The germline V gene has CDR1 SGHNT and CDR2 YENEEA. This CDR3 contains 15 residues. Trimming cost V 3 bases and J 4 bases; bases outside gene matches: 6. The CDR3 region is CASSLRQGDGNTIYF. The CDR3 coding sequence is TGTGCCAGCAGCTTGCGACAGGGTGACGGAAACACCATATATTTT.

The CDR3 here is CASSQARGGSDSPLHF. For the CDR3, the DNA is TGTGCCAGCAGCCAAGCACGAGGGGGTTCGGATTCACCCCTCCACTTT. The chain has TRBV3-1 (or the pseudogene TRBV3-2) and TRBJ1-6; maybe TRBD1 (6 bases). CDR1 is LGHDT, CDR2 YNNKEL, per germline (reference sequence). V gave up 1 base and J gave up 8 bases, with 15 bases separating them. The CDR3 totals 16 residues.

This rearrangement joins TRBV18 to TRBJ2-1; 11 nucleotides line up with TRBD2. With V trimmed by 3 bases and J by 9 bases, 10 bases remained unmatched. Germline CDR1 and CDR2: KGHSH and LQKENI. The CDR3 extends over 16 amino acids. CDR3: CASSPLVAGGPGEQFF. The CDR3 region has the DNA TGTGCCAGCTCACCTCTTGTAGCGGGAGGGCCGGGTGAGCAGTTCTTC. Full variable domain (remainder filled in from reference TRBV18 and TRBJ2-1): NAGVMQNPRHLVRRRGQEARLRCSPMKGHSHVYWYRQLPEEGLKFMVYLQKENIIDESGMPKERFSAEFPKEGPSILRIQQVVRGDSAAYFCASSPLVAGGPGEQFFGPGTRLTVL.

The CDR3 nucleotides are TGTGCCAGTAGTGTGGCAGGGGATTACAATGAGCAGTTCTTC. Its translation: CASSVAGDYNEQFF. This rearrangement joins TRBV19 to TRBJ2-1; possible D gene TRBD1, 6 bases. Germline V gene sequence: CDR1 LNHDA, CDR2 SQIVND (reference sequence). There are 14 residues in the CDR3. Trimming pared 5 bases from V and 4 bases from J, leaving 12 bases between.

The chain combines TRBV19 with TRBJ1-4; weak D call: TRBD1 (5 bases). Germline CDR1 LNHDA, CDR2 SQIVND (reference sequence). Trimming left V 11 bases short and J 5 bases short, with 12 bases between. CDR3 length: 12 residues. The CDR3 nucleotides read TGTGCCGCCGGACAAATAAATGAAAAACTGTTTTTT. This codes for CAAGQINEKLFF. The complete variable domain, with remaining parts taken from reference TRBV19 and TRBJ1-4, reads DGGITQSPKYLFRKEGQNVTLSCEQNLNHDAMYWYRQDPGQGLRLIYYSQIVNDFQKGDIAEGYSVSREKKESFPLTVTSAQKNPTAFYLCAAGQINEKLFFGSGTQLSVL.

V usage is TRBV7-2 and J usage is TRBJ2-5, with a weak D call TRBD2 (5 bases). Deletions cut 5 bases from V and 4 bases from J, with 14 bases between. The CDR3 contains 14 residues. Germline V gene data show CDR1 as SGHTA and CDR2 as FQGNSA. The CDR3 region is CASSIPGILETQYF. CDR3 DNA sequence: TGTGCCAGCAGCATTCCCGGGATTTTAGAGACCCAGTACTTC.

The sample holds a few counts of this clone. CDR3 loop: CASSYPGQGNTEAFF. The CDR3 DNA follows: TGCGCCAGCAGTTATCCGGGACAGGGGAACACTGAAGCTTTCTTT. The chain uses TRBV10-2 and TRBJ1-1; TRBD1 matches at 9 bases. There are 15 residues in the CDR3. The V and J ends lost 5 bases and 1 base, in that order; junction bases with no gene match: 5. Germline loops: CDR1 WSHSY, CDR2 SAAADI.

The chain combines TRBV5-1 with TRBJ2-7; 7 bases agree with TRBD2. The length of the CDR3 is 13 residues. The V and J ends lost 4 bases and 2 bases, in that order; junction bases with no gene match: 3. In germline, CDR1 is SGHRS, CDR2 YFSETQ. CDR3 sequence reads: CASSRGGTYEQYF. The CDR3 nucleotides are TGCGCCAGCAGCCGCGGGGGAACCTACGAGCAGTACTTC.

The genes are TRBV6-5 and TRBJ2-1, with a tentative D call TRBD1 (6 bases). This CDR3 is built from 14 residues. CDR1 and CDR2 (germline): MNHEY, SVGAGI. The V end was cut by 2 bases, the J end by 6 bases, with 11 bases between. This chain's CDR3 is CASSYGGEGNEQFF. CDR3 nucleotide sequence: TGTGCCAGCAGTTACGGGGGCGAGGGCAATGAGCAGTTCTTC.

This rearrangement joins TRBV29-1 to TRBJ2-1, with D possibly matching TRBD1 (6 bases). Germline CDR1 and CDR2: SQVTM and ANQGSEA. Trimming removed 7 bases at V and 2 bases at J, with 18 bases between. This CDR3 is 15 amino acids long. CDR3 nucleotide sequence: TGCAGCGCCGCCCTAGACAGGTTTACCTACAATGAGCAGTTCTTC. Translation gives CSAALDRFTYNEQFF.